These 15 T cell receptor beta chains were sequenced from one sample in a study of blood T cells in healthy people across ages (dated by TCRdb to about 2015). Library creation used 5' RACE. TCRdb lists the instrument as Illumina HiSeq 2500. The second PCR ran for about 6 to 11 cycles and used a J-beta primer mix along with a sample-barcoded 5' primer. TCRdb trimmed public reads at Q25 via fastp, called clones via MiXCR and kept in-frame beta chains. Every distinct CDR3 protein forms one entry, paired with its most common genes and DNA. The sample includes 910,000 or so distinct CDR3 sequences, with about 53% observed a single time. The leading ten clones occupy about a fifth of the sample. Sequenced material: blood. These receptors originate from an older woman in good health.

This clonotype was seen at least ten times. The chain couples TRBV6-2 or TRBV6-3 to TRBJ1-6; no clear D gene. The CDR3 is made up of 13 amino acids. V was shortened by 8 bases and J by 8 bases, with 13 bases between the two germline ends. CDR1 is MNHEY, CDR2 SVGEGT, per germline. The CDR3 region has the DNA TGTGCCAGCTTTTCGAGGTTCGATTCACCCCTCCACTTT. Translating it yields CASFSRFDSPLHF.

The J gene is TRBJ1-3, the V gene TRBV28; D remains unclear. Trimming shortened V by 7 bases and J by 5 bases, and 9 bases separated the two germline ends. The germline CDR1 and CDR2 sequences are MDHEN and SYDVKM. This CDR3 is built from 12 residues. The CDR3 region is CASTRGRNTIYF. The CDR3 nucleotides are TGTGCCAGCACGCGGGGTAGAAACACCATATATTTT.

V and J are TRBV7-9 and TRBJ2-7, with TRBD1 matching 8 bases. Germline loops: CDR1 SEHNR, CDR2 FQNEAQ (reference sequence). V shed 2 bases and J 5 bases; nucleotides not matched to a gene: 8. The CDR3 has 15 residues. The CDR3 region has the DNA TGTGCCAGCAGCTTACTGCAGGGGGCCCTCGACGAGCAGTACTTC. Its protein is CASSLLQGALDEQYF.

V usage is TRBV4-3 and J usage is TRBJ2-7; possibly TRBD1 for D (5 bases). CDR3 length: 14 amino acids. CDR1 is LGHNA and CDR2 is YSLEER in the germline V gene. Between the trimmed V and J ends, which lost 1 base and 3 bases, there was a span of 10 bases. The CDR3 spells CASSQAMGLYEQYF. As DNA, the CDR3 is TGCGCCAGCAGCCAAGCGATGGGGCTCTACGAGCAGTACTTC.

This clonotype was seen a few times. This chain links TRBV10-3 with TRBJ2-7; TRBD2 agrees at 12 bases. This CDR3 is 14 amino acids long. CDR1 is ENHRY and CDR2 is SYGVKD in the germline V gene. V was clipped by 3 bases and J by 4 bases; unmatched bases: 1. Here the CDR3 reads CAISETSGRYEQYF. DNA of the CDR3: TGTGCCATCAGTGAAACTAGCGGGAGGTACGAGCAGTACTTC.

The chain couples TRBV4-1 to TRBJ2-7; D possibly corresponds to TRBD2 (6 bases). CDR1 and CDR2 (germline): MGHRA, YSYEKL. The CDR3 covers 15 residues. V lost 0 bases and J 6 bases, leaving 15 bases between the germline ends. In DNA form, the CDR3 reads TGCGCCAGCAGCCAAGAGTGGGGGGAAGGAAGCGAGCAGTACTTC. It translates to CASSQEWGEGSEQYF.

This clonotype was seen a few times. The chain employs TRBV3-1 and TRBJ2-4; the D is unclear. Germline loops: CDR1 LGHDT, CDR2 YNNKEL (reference sequence). V was cut by 1 base and J by 14 bases, with 15 bases left in between. CDR3 length equals 13 residues. The DNA for the CDR3 is TGTGCCAGCAGCCAAGGGGCCCAGACCTCAGAGTACTTC. Translation: CASSQGAQTSEYF.

The chain links TRBV4-1 to TRBJ2-7; D may be TRBD1 (6 bases). The ends were cut back, 3 bases at V and 3 bases at J, with 18 bases in the middle. The CDR3 is made up of 16 amino acids. Germline CDR1 reads MGHRA; CDR2 reads YSYEKL. The CDR3 sequence is CASSQDPGTPNYEQYF. The CDR3 DNA reads TGCGCCAGCAGCCAGGACCCCGGGACACCGAACTACGAGCAGTACTTC.

About this clonotype itself: The junction departs from the called germline gene at one end, perhaps through a read error. This rearrangement joins TRBV6-6 to TRBJ2-1; no firm D call. Germline V CDR1 and CDR2: MNHNY, SVGAGI (reference sequence). The CDR3 length is 15 residues. CDR3 coding DNA: TGTACCAGCCTCACGTACCCTAATTCACCTAATGAGCAGTTCTTC. Translated, it gives CTSLTYPNSPNEQFF.

CDR3 coding DNA: TGTGCCAGCAGTTTAGTTGGTAGTCTATACATTCAGTACTTC. It specifies CASSLVGSLYIQYF. J is TRBJ2-4 and V is TRBV27; no firm D call. Germline loops: CDR1 MNHEY, CDR2 SMNVEV (reference sequence). The CDR3 has 14 amino acids. Between the trimmed V and J ends, which lost 2 bases and 8 bases, there was a span of 13 bases.

This clonotype appeared a single time. The V call is TRBV4-2, the J call TRBJ2-6; 7 bases agree with TRBD1. V was clipped by 5 bases and J by 4 bases; unmatched bases: 8. In germline, CDR1 is LGHNA, CDR2 YNFKEQ. CDR3 length equals 16 residues. The CDR3 DNA follows: TGTGCCAGCAGCTTTTCGACAGGGTCCGGGGCCAACGTCCTGACTTTC. This gives the protein CASSFSTGSGANVLTF.

The chain recombines TRBV5-5 with TRBJ2-4; D might be TRBD1 (5 bases). The V gene lost 2 bases and the J gene lost 5 bases, with 11 bases spanning the gap. Germline CDR1 is SGHKS and CDR2 is YYEKEE (reference sequence). There are 14 residues in the CDR3. CDR3 loop: CASSFQQVENIQYF. The CDR3 nucleotides are TGTGCCAGCAGCTTCCAACAGGTCGAAAACATTCAGTACTTC.

This clonotype has just a few counts. This rearrangement joins TRBV29-1 to TRBJ2-1; 8 nucleotides align to TRBD2. Trimming removed 6 bases from V and 0 bases from J; junction bases left unmatched: 10. The germline CDR1 and CDR2 sequences are SQVTM and ANQGSEA. The CDR3 spans 16 residues. DNA for the CDR3: TGCAGCGTCCAAGGACTAGCCGCACACTCCTACAATGAGCAGTTCTTC. Translated: CSVQGLAAHSYNEQFF.

This clonotype was seen more than once but under ten times. This sequence joins TRBV7-3 and TRBJ2-7; 8 nucleotides line up with TRBD1. The V segment lost 2 bases and the J segment 2 bases; nucleotides outside the gene matches: 8. The CDR3 is 16 residues long. Germline V gives CDR1 SGHTA, CDR2 FQGTGA. In nucleotides, the CDR3 is TGTGCCAGCAGCTTACGGGGGACAGGCCTTACCTACGAGCAGTACTTC. Protein: CASSLRGTGLTYEQYF.

The chain is built from TRBV28 and TRBJ2-5, with unresolved D. Germline V gene sequence: CDR1 MDHEN, CDR2 SYDVKM. The germline V and J ends were trimmed by 3 bases and 1 base, with 15 bases remaining between them. The CDR3 runs to 16 residues. As DNA, the CDR3 is TGTGCCAGCAGTTTTAGGTTTTATTGCACCCAAGAGACCCAGTACTTC. Translated: CASSFRFYCTQETQYF.